Below, 19 T cell receptor beta chains from the same sample are listed, as sequenced in a study of CD8 T cells in Susac syndrome. The RNA input was about 0.45 to 1 ug, and it was reverse transcribed with random hexamers. Via MiXCR, TCRdb re-called the immunoSEQ multiplex PCR reads, giving one row per CDR3 protein. The sample shows about 130,000 distinct CDR3 sequences, more than 75% of them seen only once. Sequencing was done on a sample of CD8+ T cells from PBMCs. The receptor set was obtained from a human donor with multiple sclerosis.

This clonotype was counted only a few times. The CDR3 DNA is TGTGCCAGCAGCCAAGAGAGACAGAACACTGAAGCTTTCTTT. Translating gives CASSQERQNTEAFF. This sequence joins TRBV4-2 and TRBJ1-1; D gene uncertain. Deletions cut 0 bases from V and 1 base from J, with 6 bases between. This CDR3 is built from 14 residues. CDR1 and CDR2 from the germline V gene are LGHNA and YNFKEQ.

This clonotype was seen just once. J is TRBJ2-1 and V is TRBV5-6, with 14 positions matching TRBD2. The germline V gene encodes CDR1 SGHDT and CDR2 YYEEEE. Trimming at V came to 3 bases and at J to 7 bases, leaving 12 bases not matched to a gene. This CDR3 has 18 residues. This CDR3 reads CASSSGTSGSWGKNEQFF. The DNA of the CDR3 is TGTGCCAGCAGCTCCGGGACTAGCGGGAGCTGGGGGAAGAATGAGCAGTTCTTC.

The chain combines TRBV7-9 with TRBJ1-1, with D uncertain. V was cut by 3 bases and J by 4 bases, with 9 bases left in between. Germline lookup yields CDR1 SEHNR and CDR2 FQNEAQ (reference sequence). The CDR3 totals 13 residues. The CDR3 is CASSLTESTEAFF. The DNA of the CDR3 is TGTGCCAGCAGCTTGACTGAGAGCACTGAAGCTTTCTTT.

The CDR3 here is CASAAGAGANVLTF. DNA of the CDR3: TGTGCCAGCGCAGCGGGAGCTGGGGCCAACGTCCTGACTTTC. This rearrangement joins TRBV6-5 to TRBJ2-6; TRBD2 matches 8 bases. V dropped 8 bases and J dropped 2; count of bases not matched to a gene: 2. This CDR3 comprises 14 residues. Germline V lookup: CDR1 MNHEY, CDR2 SVGAGI.

This clonotype was seen once. The chain combines TRBV5-1 with TRBJ2-5; no firm D call. Per the germline V gene, CDR1 is SGHRS and CDR2 is YFSETQ. The CDR3 has 14 residues. The V end was cut by 1 base, the J end by 2 bases, with 9 bases between. CDR3 nucleotides: TGCGCCAGCAGCTTGTATGGTCTACAAGAGACCCAGTACTTC. It encodes CASSLYGLQETQYF.

V usage is TRBV10-3 and J usage is TRBJ1-2; D unresolved. V lost 4 bases to trimming and J lost 5 bases, with 17 bases between them. Germline lookup yields CDR1 ENHRY and CDR2 SYGVKD. The length of the CDR3 is 15 residues. The CDR3 loop is CAISGVRGPLYGYTF. The CDR3 coding sequence is TGTGCCATCAGTGGCGTACGCGGACCTCTATATGGCTACACCTTC.

This clonotype was seen only once. This chain links TRBV9 with TRBJ2-7; 9 bases are a match to TRBD1. With 4 bases clipped from V and 3 bases from J, the junction kept 8 bases outside the gene matches. The CDR3 totals 15 residues. Germline V gene lookup returns CDR1 SGDLS and CDR2 YYNGEE. This chain's CDR3 is CASSPTDRGSYEQYF. The CDR3 bases are TGTGCCAGCAGCCCTACGGACAGGGGTAGCTACGAGCAGTACTTC.

This chain connects TRBV12-3 or TRBV12-4 to TRBJ2-4, with D possibly TRBD1 on 6 matching bases. This CDR3 has 14 amino acids. Deletions cut 1 base from V and 4 bases from J, with 8 bases between. The CDR3 nucleotides read TGTGCCAGCAGTTTAGGGGACAAAAAAAACATTCAGTACTTC. This gives the protein CASSLGDKKNIQYF.

This sequence joins TRBV20-1 and TRBJ2-4, with TRBD2 identical over 14 bases. V shed 6 bases and J 6 bases; nucleotides not matched to a gene: 13. Germline V gives CDR1 DFQATT, CDR2 SNEGSKA (reference sequence). This CDR3 has 17 amino acids. The CDR3 loop reads CSAPAGTSGRAVNIQYF. The CDR3, as DNA: TGCAGTGCCCCTGCCGGGACTAGCGGGAGAGCGGTAAACATTCAGTACTTC.

The chain carries TRBV3-1 and TRBJ2-7, with 12 positions matching TRBD2. Germline V CDR1 and CDR2: LGHDT, YNNKEL (reference sequence). V was pared by 2 bases and J by 5 bases, with 4 bases of the junction left unmatched. This CDR3 has 15 residues. Written as DNA, the CDR3 is TGTGCCAGCAGCCAACTAGCGGGAGGGCTCGACGAGCAGTACTTC. Protein: CASSQLAGGLDEQYF.

The chain links TRBV2 to TRBJ2-3; TRBD2 aligns across 7 bases. This CDR3 comprises 17 residues. CDR1 and CDR2 (germline): SNHLY, FYNNEI. After removal of 10 bases from V and 2 bases from J, the junction contained 18 bases not matched to a gene. The CDR3 is CATLPKESSGPTDTQYF. CDR3 sequence (DNA): TGTGCCACCCTACCGAAAGAGTCTAGCGGCCCCACAGATACGCAGTATTTT.

This chain connects TRBV12-3 or TRBV12-4 to TRBJ2-1, with 9 bases matching TRBD1. The CDR3 runs 14 residues. V lost 6 bases and J lost 7; bases outside the gene matches: 7. The DNA for the CDR3 is TGTGCCAGCAGCAGCCTCGACAGGGGGAATGAGCAGTTCTTC. This codes for CASSSLDRGNEQFF.

This chain links TRBV27 with TRBJ2-3; D not certain. The CDR3 consists of 14 residues. Germline values: CDR1 MNHEY, CDR2 SMNVEV (reference sequence). Trimming stripped 2 bases from V and 6 bases from J, with 12 bases between. The CDR3 DNA sequence: TGTGCCAGCAGTTTACTGACTCTCGGTGATACGCAGTATTTT. This gives the protein CASSLLTLGDTQYF.

CDR3: CASRPGASYEQYF. In DNA form, the CDR3 reads TGTGCCAGCAGGCCGGGGGCGTCTTACGAGCAGTACTTC. The genes are TRBV6-1 and TRBJ2-7; perhaps D is TRBD1 or TRBD2 (6 bases each). The V gene's germline CDR1 is MNHNS and CDR2 SASEGT. Trimming cost V 6 bases and J 4 bases, with 13 bases left between them. CDR3 size: 13 residues.

This clonotype was seen once. The rearrangement joins TRBV4-1 to TRBJ2-1, with D tentatively TRBD1 (6 bases). CDR1 is MGHRA and CDR2 is YSYEKL in the germline V gene. The CDR3 consists of 13 residues. Trimming took 5 bases from V and 7 from J, leaving 12 bases between them. CDR3 loop: CASSYDRGNEQFF. The CDR3 DNA sequence: TGCGCCAGCAGCTACGATAGGGGGAATGAGCAGTTCTTC.

The chain couples TRBV29-1 to TRBJ2-7, with unresolved D. Germline values: CDR1 SQVTM, CDR2 ANQGSEA. The CDR3 extends over 13 amino acids. V lost 5 bases to trimming and J lost 1 base, with 12 bases between them. The CDR3 reads CSVPGVTSYEQYF. Written as DNA, the CDR3 is TGCAGCGTTCCCGGTGTGACATCCTACGAGCAGTACTTC.

The V call is TRBV27, the J call TRBJ2-7; D remains unclear. Germline CDR1 reads MNHEY; CDR2 reads SMNVEV (reference sequence). The CDR3 is 13 amino acids. V was cut by 3 bases and J by 5 bases, with 11 bases left in between. The CDR3 bases are TGTGCCAGCAGTTTCTCTCGGTACAACGAGCAGTACTTC. As protein: CASSFSRYNEQYF.

The chain recombines TRBV7-8 with TRBJ1-2, with D unresolved. The ends were cut back, 2 bases at V and 4 bases at J, with 14 bases in the middle. Germline V gives CDR1 SGHVS, CDR2 FQNEAQ. This CDR3 comprises 15 residues. CDR3: CASSLRDPKIYGYTF. CDR3 DNA: TGTGCCAGCAGCTTACGAGACCCAAAGATCTATGGCTACACCTTC. The full variable domain, rest sourced from reference TRBV7-8 and TRBJ1-2, is GAGVSQSPRYKVAKRGQDVALRCDPISGHVSLFWYQQALGQGPEFLTYFQNEAQLDKSGLPSDRFFAERPEGSVSTLKIQRTQQEDSAVYLCASSLRDPKIYGYTFGSGTRLTVV.

The chain combines TRBV28 with TRBJ2-7; a weak D match, TRBD2 (5 bases). Trimming removed 7 bases at V and 0 bases at J, with 19 bases between. This CDR3 region has 16 residues. Germline CDR1 reads MDHEN; CDR2 reads SYDVKM. CDR3 residues: CASTSGFGLLSYEQYF. CDR3 DNA sequence: TGTGCCAGCACCTCGGGGTTTGGGCTCCTCTCCTACGAGCAGTACTTC.